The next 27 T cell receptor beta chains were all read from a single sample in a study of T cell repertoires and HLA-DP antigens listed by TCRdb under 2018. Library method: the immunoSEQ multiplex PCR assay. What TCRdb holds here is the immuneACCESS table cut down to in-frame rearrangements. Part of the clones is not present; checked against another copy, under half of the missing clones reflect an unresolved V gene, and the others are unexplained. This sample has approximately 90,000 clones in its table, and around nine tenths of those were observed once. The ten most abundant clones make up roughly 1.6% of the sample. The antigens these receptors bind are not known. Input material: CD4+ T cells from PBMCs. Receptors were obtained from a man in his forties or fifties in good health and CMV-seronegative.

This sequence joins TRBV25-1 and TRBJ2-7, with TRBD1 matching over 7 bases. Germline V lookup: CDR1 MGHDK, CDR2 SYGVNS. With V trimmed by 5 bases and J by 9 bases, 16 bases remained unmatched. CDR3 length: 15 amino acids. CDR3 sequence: CASSRWGQTVGGQYF. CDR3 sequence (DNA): TGTGCCAGCAGTCGGTGGGGACAGACGGTTGGGGGGCAGTACTTC.

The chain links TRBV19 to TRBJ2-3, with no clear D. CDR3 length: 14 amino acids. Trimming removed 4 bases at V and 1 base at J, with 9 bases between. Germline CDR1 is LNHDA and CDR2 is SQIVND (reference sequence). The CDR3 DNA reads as TGTGCCAGTAGTACCCCCGGCCGCACAGATACGCAGTATTTT. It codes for CASSTPGRTDTQYF. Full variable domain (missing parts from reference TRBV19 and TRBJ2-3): DGGITQSPKYLFRKEGQNVTLSCEQNLNHDAMYWYRQDPGQGLRLIYYSQIVNDFQKGDIAEGYSVSREKKESFPLTVTSAQKNPTAFYLCASSTPGRTDTQYFGPGTRLTVL.

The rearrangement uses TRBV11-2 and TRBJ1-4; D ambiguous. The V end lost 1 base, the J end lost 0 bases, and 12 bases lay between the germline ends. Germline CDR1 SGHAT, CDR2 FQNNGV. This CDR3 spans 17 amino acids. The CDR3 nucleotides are TGTGCCAGCAGCTTAGGTGGCAGGTCCCCAACTAATGAAAAACTGTTTTTT. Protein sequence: CASSLGGRSPTNEKLFF.

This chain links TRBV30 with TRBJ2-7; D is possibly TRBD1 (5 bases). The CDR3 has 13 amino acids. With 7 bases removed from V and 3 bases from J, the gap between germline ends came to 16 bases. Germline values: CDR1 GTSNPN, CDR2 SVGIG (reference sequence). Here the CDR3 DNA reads TGTGCCTCTTCACCAACAGGTTTCTACGAGCAGTACTTC. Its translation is CASSPTGFYEQYF.

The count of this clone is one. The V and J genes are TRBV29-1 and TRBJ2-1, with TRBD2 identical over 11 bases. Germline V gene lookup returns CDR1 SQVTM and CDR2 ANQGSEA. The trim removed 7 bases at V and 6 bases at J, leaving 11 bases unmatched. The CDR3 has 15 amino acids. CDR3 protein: CSAQGSSGRSNEQFF. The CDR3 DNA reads TGCAGCGCCCAAGGGTCTAGCGGGAGGTCCAATGAGCAGTTCTTC.

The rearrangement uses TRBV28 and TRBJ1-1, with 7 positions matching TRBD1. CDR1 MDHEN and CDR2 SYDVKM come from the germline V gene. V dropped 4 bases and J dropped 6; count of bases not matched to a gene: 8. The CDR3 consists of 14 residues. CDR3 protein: CASSSAGGSSEAFF. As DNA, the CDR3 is TGTGCCAGCAGTTCGGCAGGGGGTTCTTCTGAAGCTTTCTTT.

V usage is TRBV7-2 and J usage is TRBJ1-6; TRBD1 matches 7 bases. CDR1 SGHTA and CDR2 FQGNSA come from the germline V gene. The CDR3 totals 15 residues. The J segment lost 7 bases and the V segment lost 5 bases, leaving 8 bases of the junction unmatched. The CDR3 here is CASSPGTARNSPLHF. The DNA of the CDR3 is TGTGCCAGCAGCCCCGGGACAGCTAGAAATTCACCCCTCCACTTT.

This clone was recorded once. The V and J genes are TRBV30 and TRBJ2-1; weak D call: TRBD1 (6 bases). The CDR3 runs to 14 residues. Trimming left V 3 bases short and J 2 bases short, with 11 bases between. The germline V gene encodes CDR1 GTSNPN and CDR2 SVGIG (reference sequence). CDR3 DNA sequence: TGTGCCTGGAGGACCAGGGGTGCCTACAATGAGCAGTTCTTC. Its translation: CAWRTRGAYNEQFF. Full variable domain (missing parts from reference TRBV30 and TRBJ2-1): SQTIHQWPATLVQPVGSPLSLECTVEGTSNPNLYWYRQAAGRGLQLLFYSVGIGQISSEVPQNLSASRPQDRQFILSSKKLLLSDSGFYLCAWRTRGAYNEQFFGPGTRLTVL.

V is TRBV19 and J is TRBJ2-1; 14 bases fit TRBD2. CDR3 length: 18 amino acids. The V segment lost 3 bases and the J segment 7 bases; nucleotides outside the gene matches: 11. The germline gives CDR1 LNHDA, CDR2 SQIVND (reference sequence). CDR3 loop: CASSILGTSGSAGNEQFF. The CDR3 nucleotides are TGTGCCAGTAGTATTTTGGGGACTAGCGGGAGTGCGGGAAATGAGCAGTTCTTC.

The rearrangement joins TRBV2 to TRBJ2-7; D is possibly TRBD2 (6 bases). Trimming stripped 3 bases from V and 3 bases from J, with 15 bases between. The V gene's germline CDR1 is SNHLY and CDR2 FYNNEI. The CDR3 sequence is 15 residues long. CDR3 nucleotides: TGTGCCAGCAGTGATGGAGGGACCGCCTACTACGAGCAGTACTTC. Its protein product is CASSDGGTAYYEQYF.

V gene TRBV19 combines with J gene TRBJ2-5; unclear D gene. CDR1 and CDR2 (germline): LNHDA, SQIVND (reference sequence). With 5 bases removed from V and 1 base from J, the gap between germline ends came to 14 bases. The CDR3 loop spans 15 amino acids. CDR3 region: CASSPTGRIQETQYF. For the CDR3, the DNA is TGTGCCAGTAGTCCAACCGGTCGGATCCAAGAGACCCAGTACTTC.

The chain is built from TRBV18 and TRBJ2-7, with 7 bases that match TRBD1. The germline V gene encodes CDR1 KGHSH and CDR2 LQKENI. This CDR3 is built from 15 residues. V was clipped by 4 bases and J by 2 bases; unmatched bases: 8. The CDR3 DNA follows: TGTGCCAGCTCACTGAACCGGGACAGTGCCTACGAGCAGTACTTC. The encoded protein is CASSLNRDSAYEQYF.

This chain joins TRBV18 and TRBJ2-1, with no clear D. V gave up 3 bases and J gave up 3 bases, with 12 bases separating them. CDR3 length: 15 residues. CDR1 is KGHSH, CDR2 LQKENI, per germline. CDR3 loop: CASSPEGPNYNEQFF. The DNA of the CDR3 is TGTGCCAGCTCACCCGAAGGACCGAACTACAATGAGCAGTTCTTC.

CDR3 protein: CASTIGQGKVGELFF. The CDR3 DNA follows: TGTGCCAGCACCATCGGACAGGGGAAGGTCGGGGAGCTGTTTTTT. The gene calls are TRBV6-6 and TRBJ2-2, with 9 bases matching TRBD1. Looked up from germline, CDR1 is MNHNY and CDR2 is SVGAGI (reference sequence). CDR3 length: 15 amino acids. The V segment lost 7 bases and the J segment 7 bases; nucleotides outside the gene matches: 10.

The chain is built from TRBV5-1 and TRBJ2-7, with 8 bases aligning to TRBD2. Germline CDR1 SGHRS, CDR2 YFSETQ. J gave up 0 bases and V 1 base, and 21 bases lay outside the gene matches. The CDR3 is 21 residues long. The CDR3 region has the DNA TGCGCCAGCAGCTTGTGGCTATCTAAGCGGGGGAGCCCTAGGAGCTCCTACGAGCAGTACTTC. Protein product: CASSLWLSKRGSPRSSYEQYF.

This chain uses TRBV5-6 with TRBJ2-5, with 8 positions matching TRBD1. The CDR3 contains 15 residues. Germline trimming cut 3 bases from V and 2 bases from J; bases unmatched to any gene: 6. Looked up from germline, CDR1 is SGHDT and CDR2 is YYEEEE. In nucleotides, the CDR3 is TGTGCCAGCAGCTCGGGACAGGTGAATCAAGAGACCCAGTACTTC. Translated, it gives CASSSGQVNQETQYF.

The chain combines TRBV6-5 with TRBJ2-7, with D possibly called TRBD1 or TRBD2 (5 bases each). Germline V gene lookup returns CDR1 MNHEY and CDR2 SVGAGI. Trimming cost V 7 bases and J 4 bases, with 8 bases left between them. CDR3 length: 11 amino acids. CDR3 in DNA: TGTGCCAGCATGGGGGTGTACGAGCAGTACTTC. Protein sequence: CASMGVYEQYF.

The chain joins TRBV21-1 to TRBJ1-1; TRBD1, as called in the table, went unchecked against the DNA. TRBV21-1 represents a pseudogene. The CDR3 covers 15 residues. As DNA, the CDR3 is TGTGCCAGCAGCAATGGGCAATCGGATCGCACTGAAGCTTTCTTT. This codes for CASSNGQSDRTEAFF.

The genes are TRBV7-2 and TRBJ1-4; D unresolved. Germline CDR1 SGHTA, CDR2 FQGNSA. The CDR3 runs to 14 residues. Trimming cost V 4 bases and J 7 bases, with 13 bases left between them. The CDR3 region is CASSSQPLPEKLFF. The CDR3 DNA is TGTGCCAGCAGCTCCCAGCCTCTCCCTGAAAAACTGTTTTTT.

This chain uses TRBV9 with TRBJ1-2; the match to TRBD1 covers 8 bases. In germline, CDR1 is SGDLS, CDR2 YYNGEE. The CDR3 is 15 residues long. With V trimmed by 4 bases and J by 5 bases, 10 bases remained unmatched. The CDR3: CASSTRQGKAYGYTF. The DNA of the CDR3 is TGTGCCAGCAGCACGAGACAGGGGAAGGCTTATGGCTACACCTTC.

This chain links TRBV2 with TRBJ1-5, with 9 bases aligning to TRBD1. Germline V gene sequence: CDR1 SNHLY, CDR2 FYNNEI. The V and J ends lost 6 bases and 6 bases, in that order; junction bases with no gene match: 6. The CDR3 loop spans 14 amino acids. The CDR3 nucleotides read TGTGCCAGCAGGCCGGGACAGGGAGGTCAGCCCCAGCATTTT. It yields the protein CASRPGQGGQPQHF.

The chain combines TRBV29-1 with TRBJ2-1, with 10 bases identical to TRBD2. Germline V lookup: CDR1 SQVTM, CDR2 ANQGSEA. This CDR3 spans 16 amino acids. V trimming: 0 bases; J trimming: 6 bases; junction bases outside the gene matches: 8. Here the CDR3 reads CSVEDHRAGGLNEQFF. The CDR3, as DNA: TGCAGCGTTGAAGATCATCGAGCGGGGGGGCTCAATGAGCAGTTCTTC.

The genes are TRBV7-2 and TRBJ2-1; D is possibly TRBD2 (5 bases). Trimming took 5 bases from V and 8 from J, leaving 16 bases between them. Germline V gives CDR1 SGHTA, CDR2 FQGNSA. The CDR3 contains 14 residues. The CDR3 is CASSAQSGGHEQFF. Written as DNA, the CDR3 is TGTGCCAGCAGCGCCCAGAGCGGCGGCCATGAGCAGTTCTTC.

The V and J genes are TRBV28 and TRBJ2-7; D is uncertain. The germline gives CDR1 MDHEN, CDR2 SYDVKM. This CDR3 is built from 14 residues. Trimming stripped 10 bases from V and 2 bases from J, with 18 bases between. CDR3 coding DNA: TGTGCCACCCAGAATGTGTGGCAGCCCTACGAGCAGTACTTC. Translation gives CATQNVWQPYEQYF.

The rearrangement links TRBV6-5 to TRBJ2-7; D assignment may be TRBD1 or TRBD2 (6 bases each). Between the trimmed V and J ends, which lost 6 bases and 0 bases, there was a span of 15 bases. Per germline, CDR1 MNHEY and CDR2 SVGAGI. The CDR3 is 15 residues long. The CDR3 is CASRSRGPSSYEQYF. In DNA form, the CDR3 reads TGTGCCAGCAGATCCCGGGGGCCCAGCTCCTACGAGCAGTACTTC.

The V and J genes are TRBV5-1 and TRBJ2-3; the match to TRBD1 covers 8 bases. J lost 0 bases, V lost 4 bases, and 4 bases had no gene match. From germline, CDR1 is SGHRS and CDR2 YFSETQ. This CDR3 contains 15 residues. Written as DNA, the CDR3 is TGCGCCAGCAGCGGAACAGGGGGAAGCACAGATACGCAGTATTTT. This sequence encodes CASSGTGGSTDTQYF.

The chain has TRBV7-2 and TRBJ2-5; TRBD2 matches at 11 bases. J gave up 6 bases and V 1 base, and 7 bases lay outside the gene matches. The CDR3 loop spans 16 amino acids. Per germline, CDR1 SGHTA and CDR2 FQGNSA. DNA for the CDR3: TGTGCCAGCAGCTTAGGCTCGACTAGCGGGGCCAAGACCCAGTACTTC. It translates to CASSLGSTSGAKTQYF.